This T cell receptor (beta chain) was documented in a study of cytomegalovirus exposure and HLA in healthy donors. Donors came from a validation cohort of some 130 subjects, distinct from the first 666-subject cohort. Repertoires were generated with immunoSEQ multiplex PCR, while TCRdb's copy carries only in-frame clones and drops some. The table shows approximately 140,000 clones, with 84% occurring only once. Of note for this clone: Its cognate antigen is unknown.

Regarding the study as a whole: As confirmed in vitro, a few CMV-associated chains were specific for CMV antigens. Usually a TCR sequence was rare, but some public TCRs were found in many donors. The investigators catalogued 150 to 200 TCR beta chains as cytomegalovirus-associated.

Germline V gene data show CDR1 as ENHRY and CDR2 as SYGVKD. The CDR3 extends over 14 amino acids. V lost 6 bases, J lost 8 bases, and 7 bases stayed unmatched. This TCR came from a woman under 40 in good health and CMV-seronegative. The V and J genes are TRBV10-3 and TRBJ1-2, with 12 nucleotides matching TRBD1. Sequences were obtained from PBMCs. The CDR3 spells CAISPGQGARGYTF. The CDR3 coding sequence is TGTGCCATCAGCCCGGGACAGGGGGCTCGAGGCTACACCTTC.